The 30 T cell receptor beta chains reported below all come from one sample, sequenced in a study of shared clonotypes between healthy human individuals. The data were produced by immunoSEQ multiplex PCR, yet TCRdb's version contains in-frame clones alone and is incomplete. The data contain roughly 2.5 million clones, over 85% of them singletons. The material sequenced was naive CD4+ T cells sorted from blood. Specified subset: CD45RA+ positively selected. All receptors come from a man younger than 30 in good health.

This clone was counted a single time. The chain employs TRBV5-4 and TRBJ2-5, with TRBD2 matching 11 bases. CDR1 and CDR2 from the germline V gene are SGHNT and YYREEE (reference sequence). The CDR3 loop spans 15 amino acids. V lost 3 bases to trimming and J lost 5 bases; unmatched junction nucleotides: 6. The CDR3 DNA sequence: TGTGCCAGCAGCTCAACTAGCGGGAGTTGGGAGACCCAGTACTTC. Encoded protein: CASSSTSGSWETQYF. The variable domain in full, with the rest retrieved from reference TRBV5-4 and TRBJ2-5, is ETGVTQSPTHLIKTRGQQVTLRCSSQSGHNTVSWYQQALGQGPQFIFQYYREEENGRGNFPPRFSGLQFPNYSSELNVNALELDDSALYLCASSSTSGSWETQYFGPGTRLLVL.

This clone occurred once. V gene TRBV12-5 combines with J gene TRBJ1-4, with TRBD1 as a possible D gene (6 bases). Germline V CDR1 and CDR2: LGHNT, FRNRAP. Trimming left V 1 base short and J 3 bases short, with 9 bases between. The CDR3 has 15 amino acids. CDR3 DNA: TGTGCTAGTGGTTTGGGTAGGGGGTCTAATGAAAAACTGTTTTTT. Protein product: CASGLGRGSNEKLFF. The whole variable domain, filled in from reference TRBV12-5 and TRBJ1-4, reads DARVTQTPRHKVTEMGQEVTMRCQPILGHNTVFWYRQTMMQGLELLAYFRNRAPLDDSGMPKDRFSAEMPDATLATLKIQPSEPRDSAVYFCASGLGRGSNEKLFFGSGTQLSVL.

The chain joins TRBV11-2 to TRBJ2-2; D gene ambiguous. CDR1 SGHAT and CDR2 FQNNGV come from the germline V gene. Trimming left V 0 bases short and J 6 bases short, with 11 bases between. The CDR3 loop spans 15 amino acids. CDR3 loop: CASSLDRIASGELFF. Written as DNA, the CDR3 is TGTGCCAGCAGCTTAGACAGGATCGCGTCCGGGGAGCTGTTTTTT.

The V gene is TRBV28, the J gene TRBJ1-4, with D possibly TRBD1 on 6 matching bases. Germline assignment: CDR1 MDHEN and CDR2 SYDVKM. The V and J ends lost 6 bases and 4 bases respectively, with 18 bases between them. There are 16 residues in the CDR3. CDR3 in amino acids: CASRPQWDTYNEKLFF. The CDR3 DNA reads TGTGCCAGCAGACCCCAATGGGACACATATAATGAAAAACTGTTTTTT. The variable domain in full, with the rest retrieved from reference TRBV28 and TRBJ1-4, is DVKVTQSSRYLVKRTGEKVFLECVQDMDHENMFWYRQDPGLGLRLIYFSYDVKMKEKGDIPEGYSVSREKKERFSLILESASTNQTSMYLCASRPQWDTYNEKLFFGSGTQLSVL.

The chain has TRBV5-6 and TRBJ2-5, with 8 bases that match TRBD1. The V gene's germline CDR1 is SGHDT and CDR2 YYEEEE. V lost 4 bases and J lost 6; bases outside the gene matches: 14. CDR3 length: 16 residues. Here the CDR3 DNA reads TGTGCCAGCAGCCCGGACAGGGCCGATGTGAGGAAGACCCAGTACTTC. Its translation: CASSPDRADVRKTQYF.

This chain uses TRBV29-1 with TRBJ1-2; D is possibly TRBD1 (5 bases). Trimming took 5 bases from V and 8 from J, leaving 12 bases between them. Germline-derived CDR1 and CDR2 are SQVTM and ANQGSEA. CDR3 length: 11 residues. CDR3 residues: CSVWGGEGYTF. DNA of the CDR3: TGCAGCGTTTGGGGGGGTGAAGGCTACACCTTC.

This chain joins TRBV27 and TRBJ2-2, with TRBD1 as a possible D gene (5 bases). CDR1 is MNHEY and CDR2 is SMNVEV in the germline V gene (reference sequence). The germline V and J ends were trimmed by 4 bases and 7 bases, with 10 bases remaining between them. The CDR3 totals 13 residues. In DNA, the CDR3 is TGTGCCAGCAGTTCCAGGGTAAACGGGGAGCTGTTTTTT. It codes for CASSSRVNGELFF.

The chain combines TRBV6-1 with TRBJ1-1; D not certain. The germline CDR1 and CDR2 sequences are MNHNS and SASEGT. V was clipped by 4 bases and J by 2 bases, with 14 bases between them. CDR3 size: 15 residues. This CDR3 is CASSARGSSNTEAFF. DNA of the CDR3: TGTGCCAGCAGTGCTCGAGGCAGCTCTAACACTGAAGCTTTCTTT.

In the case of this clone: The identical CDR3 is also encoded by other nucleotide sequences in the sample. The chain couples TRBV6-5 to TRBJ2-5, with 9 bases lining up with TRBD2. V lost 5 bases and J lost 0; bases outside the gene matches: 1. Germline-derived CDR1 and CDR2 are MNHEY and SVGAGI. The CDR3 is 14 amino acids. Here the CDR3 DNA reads TGTGCCAGCAGTCCTAGCGGGAACCAAGAGACCCAGTACTTC. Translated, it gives CASSPSGNQETQYF.

The CDR3 is CASMKGDLLRANYGYTF. Written as DNA, the CDR3 is TGTGCCAGTATGAAAGGGGACCTCCTCCGAGCTAACTATGGCTACACCTTC. The chain has TRBV19 and TRBJ1-2; D is possibly TRBD1 (5 bases). Germline lookup yields CDR1 LNHDA and CDR2 SQIVND (reference sequence). Deletions cut 7 bases from V and 0 bases from J, with 21 bases between. This CDR3 has 17 amino acids.

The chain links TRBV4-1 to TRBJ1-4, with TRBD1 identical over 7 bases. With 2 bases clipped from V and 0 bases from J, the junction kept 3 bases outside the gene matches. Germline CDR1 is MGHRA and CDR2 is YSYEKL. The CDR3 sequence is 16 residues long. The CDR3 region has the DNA TGCGCCAGCAGCCAACAGGGGGGGGCAACTAATGAAAAACTGTTTTTT. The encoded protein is CASSQQGGATNEKLFF.

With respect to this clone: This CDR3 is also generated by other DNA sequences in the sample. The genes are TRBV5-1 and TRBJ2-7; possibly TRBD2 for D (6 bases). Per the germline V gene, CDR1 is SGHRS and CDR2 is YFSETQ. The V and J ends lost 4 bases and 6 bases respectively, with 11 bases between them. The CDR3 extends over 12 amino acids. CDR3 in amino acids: CASSLDGGEQYF. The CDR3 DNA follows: TGCGCCAGCAGCCTGGACGGGGGCGAGCAGTACTTC.

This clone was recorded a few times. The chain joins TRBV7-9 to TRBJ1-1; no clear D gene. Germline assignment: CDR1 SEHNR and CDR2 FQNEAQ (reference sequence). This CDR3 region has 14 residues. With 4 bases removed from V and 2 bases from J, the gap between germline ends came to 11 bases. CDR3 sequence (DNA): TGTGCCAGCAGCTCCGGACCCGGCAACACTGAAGCTTTCTTT. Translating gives CASSSGPGNTEAFF.

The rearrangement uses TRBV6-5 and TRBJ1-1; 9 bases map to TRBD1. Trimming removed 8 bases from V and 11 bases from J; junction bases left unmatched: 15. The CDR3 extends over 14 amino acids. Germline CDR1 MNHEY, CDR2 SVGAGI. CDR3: CASSNLPGQGSAFF. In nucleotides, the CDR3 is TGTGCCAGCTCAAACCTCCCGGGACAGGGATCGGCTTTCTTT.

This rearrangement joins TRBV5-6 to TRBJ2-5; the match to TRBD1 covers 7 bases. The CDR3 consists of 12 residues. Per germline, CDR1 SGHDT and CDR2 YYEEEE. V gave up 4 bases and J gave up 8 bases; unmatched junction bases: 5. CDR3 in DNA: TGTGCCAGCAGCCTTGACAGGGCTACCCAGTACTTC. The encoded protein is CASSLDRATQYF.

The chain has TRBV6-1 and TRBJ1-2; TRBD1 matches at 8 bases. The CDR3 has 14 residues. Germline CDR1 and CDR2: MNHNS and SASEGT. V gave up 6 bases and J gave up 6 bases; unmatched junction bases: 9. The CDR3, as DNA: TGTGCCAGCAGGCGAGGAACAGGGGGACATGGCTACACCTTC. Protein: CASRRGTGGHGYTF.

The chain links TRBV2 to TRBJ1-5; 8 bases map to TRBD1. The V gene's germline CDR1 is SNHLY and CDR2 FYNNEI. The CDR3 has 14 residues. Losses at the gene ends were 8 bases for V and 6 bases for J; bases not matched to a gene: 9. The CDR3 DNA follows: TGTGCCAGCGGCCCGCAGGGGGCAGTTCAGCCCCAGCATTTT. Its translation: CASGPQGAVQPQHF.

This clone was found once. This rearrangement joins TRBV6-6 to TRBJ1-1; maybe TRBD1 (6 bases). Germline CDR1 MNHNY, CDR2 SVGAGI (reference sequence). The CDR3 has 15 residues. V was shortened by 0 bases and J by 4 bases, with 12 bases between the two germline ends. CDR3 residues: CASSYSLGGGTEAFF. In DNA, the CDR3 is TGTGCCAGCAGTTACTCTCTAGGGGGAGGCACTGAAGCTTTCTTT.

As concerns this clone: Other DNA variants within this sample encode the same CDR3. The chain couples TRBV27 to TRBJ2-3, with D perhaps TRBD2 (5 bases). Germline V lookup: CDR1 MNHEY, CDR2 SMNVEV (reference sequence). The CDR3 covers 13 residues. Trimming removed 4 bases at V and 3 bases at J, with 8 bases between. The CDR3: CASSSRGTDTQYF. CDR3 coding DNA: TGTGCCAGCAGTTCCCGGGGAACAGATACGCAGTATTTT.

In DNA, the CDR3 is TGTGCCAGCAGCGGGGGACAGGGCTATGGCTACACCTTC. Encoded protein: CASSGGQGYGYTF. The V call is TRBV7-9, the J call TRBJ1-2; TRBD1 aligns across 9 bases. Germline-derived CDR1 and CDR2 are SEHNR and FQNEAQ (reference sequence). Germline trimming cut 5 bases from V and 4 bases from J; bases unmatched to any gene: 2. The CDR3 loop spans 13 amino acids.

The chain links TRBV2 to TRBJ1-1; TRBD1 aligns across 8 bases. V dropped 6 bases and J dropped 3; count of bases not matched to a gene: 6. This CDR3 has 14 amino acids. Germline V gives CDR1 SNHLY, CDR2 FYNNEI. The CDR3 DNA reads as TGTGCCAGCAGAGTGACAGGGGTGTACACTGAAGCTTTCTTT. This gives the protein CASRVTGVYTEAFF.

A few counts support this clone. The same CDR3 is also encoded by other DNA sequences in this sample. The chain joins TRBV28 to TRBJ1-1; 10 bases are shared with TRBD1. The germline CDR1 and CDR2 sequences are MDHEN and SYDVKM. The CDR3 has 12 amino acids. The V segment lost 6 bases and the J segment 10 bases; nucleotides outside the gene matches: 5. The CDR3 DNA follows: TGTGCCAGCAGCCTGGGACAGGGGCGAGCTTTCTTT. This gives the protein CASSLGQGRAFF.

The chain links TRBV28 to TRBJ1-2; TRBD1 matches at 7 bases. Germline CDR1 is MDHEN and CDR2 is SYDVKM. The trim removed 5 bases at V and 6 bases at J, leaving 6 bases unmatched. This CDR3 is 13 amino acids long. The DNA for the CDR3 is TGTGCCAGCAGTCCTGGGGACAGCAATGGCTACACCTTC. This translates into CASSPGDSNGYTF.

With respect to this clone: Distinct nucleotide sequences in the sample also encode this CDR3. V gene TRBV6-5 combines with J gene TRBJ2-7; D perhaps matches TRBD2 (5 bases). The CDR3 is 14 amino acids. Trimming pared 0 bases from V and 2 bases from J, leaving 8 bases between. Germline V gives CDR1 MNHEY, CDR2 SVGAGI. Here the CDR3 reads CASSYSRDTYEQYF. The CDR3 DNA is TGTGCCAGCAGTTACTCGAGGGATACCTACGAGCAGTACTTC.

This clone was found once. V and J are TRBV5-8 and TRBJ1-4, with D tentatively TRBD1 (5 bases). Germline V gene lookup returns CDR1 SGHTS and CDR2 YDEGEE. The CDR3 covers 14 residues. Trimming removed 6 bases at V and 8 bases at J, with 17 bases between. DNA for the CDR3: TGTGCCAGCATCCCCGCGCGAGGGGTCGAAAAACTGTTTTTT. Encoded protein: CASIPARGVEKLFF.

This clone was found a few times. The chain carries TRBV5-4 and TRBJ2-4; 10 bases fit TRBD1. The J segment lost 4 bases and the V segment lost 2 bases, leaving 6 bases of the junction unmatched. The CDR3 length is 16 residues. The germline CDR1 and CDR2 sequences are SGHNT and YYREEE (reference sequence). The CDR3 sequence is CASSLAPGQGKNIQYF. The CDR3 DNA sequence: TGTGCCAGCAGCTTAGCCCCGGGACAGGGGAAAAACATTCAGTACTTC.

The CDR3 reads CASKSLLETQYF. The CDR3 coding sequence is TGTGCCAGCAAAAGTTTGCTAGAGACCCAGTACTTC. This sequence joins TRBV6-6 and TRBJ2-5; no clear D. In germline, CDR1 is MNHNY, CDR2 SVGAGI (reference sequence). CDR3 size: 12 residues. V lost 7 bases and J lost 4, with 10 bases in between.

CDR3 nucleotides: TGCGCCAGCAGCCCCCACGGGACAGGGGGCATCGGGGAGCTGTTTTTT. It is translated as CASSPHGTGGIGELFF. The chain combines TRBV4-3 with TRBJ2-2, with 12 bases lining up with TRBD1. V gave up 4 bases and J gave up 7 bases; unmatched junction bases: 7. CDR3 size: 16 residues. CDR1 LGHNA and CDR2 YSLEER come from the germline V gene.

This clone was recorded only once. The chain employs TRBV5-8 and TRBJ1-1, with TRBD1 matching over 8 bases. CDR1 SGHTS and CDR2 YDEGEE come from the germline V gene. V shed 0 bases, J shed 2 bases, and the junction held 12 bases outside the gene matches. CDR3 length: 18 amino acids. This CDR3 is CASSLGQGIPLQNTEAFF. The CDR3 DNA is TGTGCCAGCAGCTTGGGACAGGGGATACCCCTCCAAAACACTGAAGCTTTCTTT.

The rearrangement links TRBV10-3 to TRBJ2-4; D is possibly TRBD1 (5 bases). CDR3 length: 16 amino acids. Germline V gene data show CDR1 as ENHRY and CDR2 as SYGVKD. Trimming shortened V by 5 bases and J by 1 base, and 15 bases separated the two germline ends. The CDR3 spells CAISRGIEGAKNIQYF. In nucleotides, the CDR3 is TGTGCCATCAGTAGGGGTATTGAAGGGGCCAAAAACATTCAGTACTTC.